Listed here is a single T cell receptor (beta chain). Its specificity is not known. Germline lookup yields CDR1 DFQATT and CDR2 SNEGSKA (reference sequence). V shed 2 bases and J 2 bases; nucleotides not matched to a gene: 20. CDR3 size: 20 residues. This entry comes from a study of T-cell reconstitution after alpha-beta-depleted transplantation in children. TCRbeta library preparation incorporated unique molecular identifiers. TCRdb processed the PCR reads anew with MiXCR; each CDR3 protein has one entry. The sample has a few hundred thousand distinct CDR3 sequences, approximately 42% seen once. Broader study findings: A year had passed since transplant, and T-cell counts and diversity by then came mostly from newly produced T cells.

The specimen was PBMCs, collected before TCRalphabeta/CD19-depleted stem cell transplant. The TCR sequence derives from a girl aged 2 to 9 with aplastic anemia, due to receive a stem cell transplant. The rearrangement uses TRBV20-1 and TRBJ2-3, with 9 bases that match TRBD2. As DNA, the CDR3 is TGCAGTGCTAGACCCCCAGTGGGGGCGGGAGGGCCTTTGCCCACAGATACGCAGTATTTT. Protein: CSARPPVGAGGPLPTDTQYF.